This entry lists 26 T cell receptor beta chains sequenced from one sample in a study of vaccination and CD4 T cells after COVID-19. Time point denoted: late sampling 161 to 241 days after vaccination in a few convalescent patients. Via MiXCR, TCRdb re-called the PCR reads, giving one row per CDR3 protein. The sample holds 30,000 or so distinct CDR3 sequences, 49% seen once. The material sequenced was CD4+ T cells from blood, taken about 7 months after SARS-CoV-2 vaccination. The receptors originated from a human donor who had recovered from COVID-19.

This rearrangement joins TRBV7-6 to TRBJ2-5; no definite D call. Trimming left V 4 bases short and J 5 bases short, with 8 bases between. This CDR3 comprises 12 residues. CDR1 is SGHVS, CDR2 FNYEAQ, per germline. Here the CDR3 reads CASSSRRETQYF. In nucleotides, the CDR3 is TGTGCCAGCAGCTCCCGACGCGAGACCCAGTACTTC.

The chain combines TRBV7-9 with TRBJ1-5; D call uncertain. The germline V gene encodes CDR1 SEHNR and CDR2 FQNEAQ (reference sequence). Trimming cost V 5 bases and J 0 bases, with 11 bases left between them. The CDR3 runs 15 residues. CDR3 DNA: TGTGCCAGCAGCCCTGGGCTGAATAGCAATCAGCCCCAGCATTTT. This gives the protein CASSPGLNSNQPQHF.

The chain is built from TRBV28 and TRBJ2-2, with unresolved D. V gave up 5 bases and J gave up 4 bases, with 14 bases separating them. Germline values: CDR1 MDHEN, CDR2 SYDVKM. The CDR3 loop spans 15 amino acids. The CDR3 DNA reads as TGTGCCAGCAGTACGTTAGGGTTAGGCACCGGGGAGCTGTTTTTT. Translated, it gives CASSTLGLGTGELFF.

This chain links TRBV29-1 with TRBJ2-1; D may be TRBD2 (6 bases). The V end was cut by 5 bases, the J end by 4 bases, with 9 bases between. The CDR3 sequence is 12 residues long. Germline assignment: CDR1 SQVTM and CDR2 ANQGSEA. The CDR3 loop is CSVIADYNEQFF. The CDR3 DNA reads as TGCAGCGTTATAGCGGATTACAATGAGCAGTTCTTC.

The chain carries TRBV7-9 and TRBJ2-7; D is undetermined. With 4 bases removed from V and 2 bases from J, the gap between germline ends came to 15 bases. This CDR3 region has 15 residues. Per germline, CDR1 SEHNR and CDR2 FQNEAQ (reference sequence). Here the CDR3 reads CASSSAEIYPYEQYF. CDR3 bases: TGTGCCAGCAGCTCGGCCGAGATCTACCCCTACGAGCAGTACTTC. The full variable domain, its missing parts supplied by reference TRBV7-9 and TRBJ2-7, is DTGVSQNPRHKITKRGQNVTFRCDPISEHNRLYWYRQTLGQGPEFLTYFQNEAQLEKSRLLSDRFSAERPKGSFSTLEIQRTEQGDSAMYLCASSSAEIYPYEQYFGPGTRLTVT.

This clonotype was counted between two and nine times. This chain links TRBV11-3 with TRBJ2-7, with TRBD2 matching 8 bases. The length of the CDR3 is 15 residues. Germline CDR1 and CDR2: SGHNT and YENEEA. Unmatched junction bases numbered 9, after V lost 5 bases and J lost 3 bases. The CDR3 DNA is TGTGCCAGCAGCCTTCTAGCGGGTACGTACTACGAGCAGTACTTC. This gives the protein CASSLLAGTYYEQYF.

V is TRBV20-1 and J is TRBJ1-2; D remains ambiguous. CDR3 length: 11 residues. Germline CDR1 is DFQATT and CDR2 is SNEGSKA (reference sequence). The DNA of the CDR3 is TGCCTCGCTCCGGAGGACTATGGCTACACCTTC. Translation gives CLAPEDYGYTF.

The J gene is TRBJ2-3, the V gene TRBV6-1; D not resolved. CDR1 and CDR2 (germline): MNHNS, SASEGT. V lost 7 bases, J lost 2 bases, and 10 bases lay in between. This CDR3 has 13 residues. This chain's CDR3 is CASIGQYTDTQYF. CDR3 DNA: TGTGCCAGCATTGGTCAGTACACAGATACGCAGTATTTT.

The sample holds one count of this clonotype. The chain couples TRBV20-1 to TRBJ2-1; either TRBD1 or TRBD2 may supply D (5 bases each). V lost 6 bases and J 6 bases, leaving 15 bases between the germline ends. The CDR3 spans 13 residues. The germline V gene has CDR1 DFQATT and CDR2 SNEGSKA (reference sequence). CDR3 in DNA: TGCAGTGCAGAAGAGGGGACGCGCAATGAGCAGTTCTTC. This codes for CSAEEGTRNEQFF.

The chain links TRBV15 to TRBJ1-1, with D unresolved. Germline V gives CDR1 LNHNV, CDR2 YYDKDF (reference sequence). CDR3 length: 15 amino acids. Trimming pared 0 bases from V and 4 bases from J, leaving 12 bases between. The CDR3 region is CATSRDLARVTEAFF. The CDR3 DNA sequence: TGTGCCACCAGCAGAGATCTGGCTCGAGTCACTGAAGCTTTCTTT.

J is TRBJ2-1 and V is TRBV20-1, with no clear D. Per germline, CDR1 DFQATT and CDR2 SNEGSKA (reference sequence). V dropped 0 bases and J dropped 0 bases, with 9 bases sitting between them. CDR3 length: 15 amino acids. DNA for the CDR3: TGCAGTGCTAGAGAAAGCAGACGCTCCTACAATGAGCAGTTCTTC. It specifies CSARESRRSYNEQFF.

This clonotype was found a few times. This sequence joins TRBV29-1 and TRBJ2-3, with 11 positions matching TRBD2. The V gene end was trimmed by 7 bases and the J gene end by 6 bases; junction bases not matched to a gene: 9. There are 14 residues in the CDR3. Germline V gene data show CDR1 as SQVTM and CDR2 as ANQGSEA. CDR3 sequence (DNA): TGCAGCGCAATTAGCGGGAGGGCCCGTGATACGCAGTATTTT. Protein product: CSAISGRARDTQYF.

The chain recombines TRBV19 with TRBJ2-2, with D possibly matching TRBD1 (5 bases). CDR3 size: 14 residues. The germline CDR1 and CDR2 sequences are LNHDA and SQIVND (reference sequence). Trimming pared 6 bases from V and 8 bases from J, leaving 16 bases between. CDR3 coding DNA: TGTGCCAGTAGCCCGATAAGGGGTCGAGGGGAGCTGTTTTTT. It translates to CASSPIRGRGELFF.

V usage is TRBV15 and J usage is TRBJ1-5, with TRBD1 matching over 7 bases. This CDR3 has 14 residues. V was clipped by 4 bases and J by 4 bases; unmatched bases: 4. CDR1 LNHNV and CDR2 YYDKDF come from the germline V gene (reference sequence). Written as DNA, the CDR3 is TGTGCCACCAGCAACGGACAGGTTAATCAGCCCCAGCATTTT. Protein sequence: CATSNGQVNQPQHF.

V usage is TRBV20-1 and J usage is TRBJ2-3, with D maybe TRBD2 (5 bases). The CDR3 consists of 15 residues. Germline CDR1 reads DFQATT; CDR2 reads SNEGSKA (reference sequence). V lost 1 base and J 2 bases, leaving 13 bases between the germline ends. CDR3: CSARGRGLPTDTQYF. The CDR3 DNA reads TGCAGTGCTAGAGGCCGCGGGCTACCCACAGATACGCAGTATTTT.

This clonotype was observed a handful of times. CDR3 loop: CASSLVAQTGARRGTQYF. CDR3 DNA sequence: TGTGCCAGCAGCTTAGTAGCCCAAACTGGGGCCCGGCGAGGGACCCAGTACTTC. The chain couples TRBV7-2 to TRBJ2-5; weak D call: TRBD1 (5 bases). In germline, CDR1 is SGHTA, CDR2 FQGNSA. V shed 1 base and J shed 7 bases, with 25 bases lying between them. The CDR3 loop spans 18 amino acids. Looking up the rest from reference TRBV7-2 and TRBJ2-5 gives the full variable domain: GAGVSQSPSNKVTEKGKDVELRCDPISGHTALYWYRQSLGQGLEFLIYFQGNSAPDKSGLPSDRFSAERTGGSVSTLTIQRTQQEDSAVYLCASSLVAQTGARRGTQYFGPGTRLLVL.

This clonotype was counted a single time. The CDR3 reads CASSPRWLQNQPQHF. The CDR3 DNA is TGTGCCAGCAGCCCGAGGTGGCTGCAAAATCAGCCCCAGCATTTT. The genes are TRBV7-8 and TRBJ1-5; D not resolved. The CDR3 extends over 15 amino acids. Trimming pared 5 bases from V and 4 bases from J, leaving 15 bases between. Germline CDR1 and CDR2: SGHVS and FQNEAQ.

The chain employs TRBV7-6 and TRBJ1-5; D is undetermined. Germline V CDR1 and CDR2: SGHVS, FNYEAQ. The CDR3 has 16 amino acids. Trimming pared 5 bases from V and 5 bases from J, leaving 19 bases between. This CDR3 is CASSHRAGIIDQPQHF. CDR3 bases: TGTGCCAGCAGCCACCGGGCCGGTATCATTGATCAGCCCCAGCATTTT.

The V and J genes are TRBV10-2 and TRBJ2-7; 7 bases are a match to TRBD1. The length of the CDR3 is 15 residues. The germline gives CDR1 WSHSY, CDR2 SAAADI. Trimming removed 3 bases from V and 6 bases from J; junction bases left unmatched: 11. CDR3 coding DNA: TGCGCCAGCAGTGATCGTCGACAGGGAACCCGCGAGCAGTACTTC. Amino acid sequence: CASSDRRQGTREQYF.

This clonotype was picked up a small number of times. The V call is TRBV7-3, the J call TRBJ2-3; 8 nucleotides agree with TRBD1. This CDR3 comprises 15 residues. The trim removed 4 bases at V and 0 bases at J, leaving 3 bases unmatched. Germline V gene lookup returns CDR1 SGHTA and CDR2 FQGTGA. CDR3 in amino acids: CASSSGTGSTDTQYF. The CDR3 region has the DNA TGTGCCAGCAGCTCTGGGACAGGTAGCACAGATACGCAGTATTTT. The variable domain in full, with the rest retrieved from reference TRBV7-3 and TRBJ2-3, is GAGVSQTPSNKVTEKGKYVELRCDPISGHTALYWYRQSLGQGPEFLIYFQGTGAADDSGLPNDRFFAVRPEGSVSTLKIQRTERGDSAVYLCASSSGTGSTDTQYFGPGTRLTVL.

CDR3 DNA: TGTGCCAGCGGCCGGGACCTCTATGGCTACACCTTC. Encoded protein: CASGRDLYGYTF. The rearrangement uses TRBV5-4 and TRBJ1-2, with a tentative D call TRBD1 (5 bases). The CDR3 spans 12 residues. Germline CDR1 is SGHNT and CDR2 is YYREEE (reference sequence). Trimming shortened V by 7 bases and J by 4 bases, and 11 bases separated the two germline ends.

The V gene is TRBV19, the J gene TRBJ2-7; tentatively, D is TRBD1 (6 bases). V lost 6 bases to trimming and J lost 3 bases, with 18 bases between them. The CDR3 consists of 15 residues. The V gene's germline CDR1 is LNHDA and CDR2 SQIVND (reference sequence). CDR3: CASSVRGRASYEQYF. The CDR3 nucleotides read TGTGCCAGTAGCGTCAGGGGTCGGGCTAGCTACGAGCAGTACTTC. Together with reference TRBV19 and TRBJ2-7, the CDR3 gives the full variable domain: DGGITQSPKYLFRKEGQNVTLSCEQNLNHDAMYWYRQDPGQGLRLIYYSQIVNDFQKGDIAEGYSVSREKKESFPLTVTSAQKNPTAFYLCASSVRGRASYEQYFGPGTRLTVT.

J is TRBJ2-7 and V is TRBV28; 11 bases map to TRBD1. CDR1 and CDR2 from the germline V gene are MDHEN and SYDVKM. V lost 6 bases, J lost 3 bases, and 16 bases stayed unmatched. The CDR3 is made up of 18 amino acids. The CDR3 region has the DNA TGTGCCAGCAGCCCGAACCTCCGGGACAGGGGGATGAGCTACGAGCAGTACTTC. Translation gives CASSPNLRDRGMSYEQYF. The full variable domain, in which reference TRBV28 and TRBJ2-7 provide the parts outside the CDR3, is DVKVTQSSRYLVKRTGEKVFLECVQDMDHENMFWYRQDPGLGLRLIYFSYDVKMKEKGDIPEGYSVSREKKERFSLILESASTNQTSMYLCASSPNLRDRGMSYEQYFGPGTRLTVT.

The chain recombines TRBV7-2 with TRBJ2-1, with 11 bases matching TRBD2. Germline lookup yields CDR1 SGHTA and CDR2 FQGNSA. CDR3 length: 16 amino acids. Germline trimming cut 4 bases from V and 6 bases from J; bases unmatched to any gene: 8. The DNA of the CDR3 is TGTGCCAGCAGCTCCCGACTAGCGGGATCGGTCAATGAGCAGTTCTTC. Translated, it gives CASSSRLAGSVNEQFF.

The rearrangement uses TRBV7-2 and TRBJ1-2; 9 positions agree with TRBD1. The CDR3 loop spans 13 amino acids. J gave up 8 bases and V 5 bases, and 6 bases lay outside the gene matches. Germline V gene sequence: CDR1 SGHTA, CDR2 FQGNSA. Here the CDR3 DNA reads TGTGCCAGCAGCGCCGGACAGGGGACCGGCTACACCTTC. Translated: CASSAGQGTGYTF.

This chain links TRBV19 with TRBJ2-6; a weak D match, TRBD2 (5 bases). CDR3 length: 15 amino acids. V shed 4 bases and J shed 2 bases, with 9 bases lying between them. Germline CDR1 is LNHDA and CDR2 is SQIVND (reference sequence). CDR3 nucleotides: TGTGCCAGTAGTACCTGGGGAGCTGGGGCCAACGTCCTGACTTTC. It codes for CASSTWGAGANVLTF.